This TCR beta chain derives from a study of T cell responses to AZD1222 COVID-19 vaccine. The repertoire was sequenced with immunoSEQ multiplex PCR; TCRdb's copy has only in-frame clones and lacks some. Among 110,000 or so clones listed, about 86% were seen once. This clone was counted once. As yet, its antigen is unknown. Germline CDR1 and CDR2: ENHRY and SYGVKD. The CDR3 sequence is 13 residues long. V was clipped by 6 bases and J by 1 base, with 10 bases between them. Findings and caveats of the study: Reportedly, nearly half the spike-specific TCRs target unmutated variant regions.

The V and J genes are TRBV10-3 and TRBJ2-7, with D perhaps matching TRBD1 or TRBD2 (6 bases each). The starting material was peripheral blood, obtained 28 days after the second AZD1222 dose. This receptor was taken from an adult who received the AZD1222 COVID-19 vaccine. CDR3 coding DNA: TGTGCCATCAGCAAGGGGGGATCCTACGAGCAGTACTTC. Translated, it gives CAISKGGSYEQYF.